A selection of T cell receptor beta chains follows, all from one sample in a study of cytomegalovirus exposure and HLA in healthy donors. Clones were sequenced by immunoSEQ multiplex PCR, and TCRdb holds only the in-frame ones, with some missing. The table shows 180,000 or so clones, with 75% to 80% occurring only once. Sequencing was performed on PBMCs. The source of these receptors is a female donor in good health and CMV-seronegative. Each CDR3 is given with its conserved first and last residue. The D gene is left open where the match is weak. Clone sizes are given selectively: once, few, many, or a class where the clone is expanded.

D | J | V | size | CDR3 | DNA
. | TRBJ2-7 | TRBV6-1 | . | CASSEETVYEQYF | TGTGCCAGCAGTGAGGAGACGGTCTACGAGCAGTACTTC
. | TRBJ2-5 | TRBV28 | . | CASSFREETQYF | TGTGCCAGCAGTTTCAGGGAAGAGACCCAGTACTTC
. | TRBJ2-2 | TRBV5-1 | . | CASSPSQGNTGELFF | TGCGCCAGCAGCCCAAGCCAGGGGAACACCGGGGAGCTGTTTTTT
. | TRBJ2-7 | TRBV6-5 | . | CASSSVGGGTDEQYF | TGTGCCAGCAGCTCCGTGGGTGGGGGCACCGACGAGCAGTACTTC
. | TRBJ2-4 | TRBV4-3 | . | CASSQGRGGENIQYF | TGCGCCAGCAGCCAGGGAAGGGGAGGAGAAAACATTCAGTACTTC
. | TRBJ1-5 | TRBV5-4 | . | CASSPFPSQPQHF | TGTGCCAGCAGCCCTTTTCCCAGTCAGCCCCAGCATTTT
TRBD2 | TRBJ2-2 | TRBV15 | . | CATRPDGLAGTTGELFF | TGTGCCACCCGGCCCGACGGACTAGCGGGGACAACCGGGGAGCTGTTTTTT
. | TRBJ1-1 | TRBV6-5 | once | CASSIPVPMNTEAFF | TGTGCCAGCAGTATTCCGGTGCCTATGAACACTGAAGCTTTCTTT
. | TRBJ2-1 | TRBV18 | . | CASSVGDYNEQFF | TGTGCCAGCTCAGTAGGAGATTACAATGAGCAGTTCTTC
. | TRBJ1-6 | TRBV6-4 | . | CASSAGTTNSPLHF | TGTGCCAGCAGTGCCGGGACAACAAATTCACCCCTCCACTTT
TRBD1 | TRBJ2-5 | TRBV28 | . | CASSSRDRGRDF | TGTGCCAGCAGTTCTAGGGACAGGGGAAGGGACTTC
TRBD1 | TRBJ2-1 | TRBV18 | . | CASSQGVVSYNEQFF | TGTGCCAGCTCTCAGGGGGTTGTCTCCTACAATGAGCAGTTCTTC
. | TRBJ2-7 | TRBV28 | . | CASSLVPREWSYEQYF | TGTGCCAGCAGTTTAGTCCCCCGGGAATGGTCCTACGAGCAGTACTTC
. | TRBJ2-1 | TRBV9 | few | CASSYRINYNEQFF | TGTGCCAGCTCCTATCGAATAAACTACAATGAGCAGTTCTTC
TRBD2 | TRBJ2-7 | TRBV27 | . | CASSLSPGGPPYEQYF | TGTGCCAGCAGTTTATCCCCGGGAGGCCCTCCCTACGAGCAGTACTTC
TRBD1 | TRBJ2-5 | TRBV9 | . | CASSLPDRGETQYF | TGTGCCAGCAGCCTCCCGGACAGGGGAGAGACCCAGTACTTC
TRBD1 | TRBJ1-1 | TRBV5-4 | . | CASTTGGGGLNTEAFF | TGTGCCAGCACCACGGGAGGGGGCGGGTTGAACACTGAAGCTTTCTTT
TRBD1 | TRBJ2-7 | TRBV4-1 | . | CASSQEWTGSSYEQYF | TGCGCCAGCAGCCAAGAGTGGACAGGGTCTTCCTACGAGCAGTACTTC
TRBD1 | TRBJ1-1 | TRBV9 | . | CASSVGDRGEVAFF | TGTGCCAGCAGCGTAGGGGACAGGGGAGAAGTAGCTTTCTTT
TRBD2 | TRBJ2-1 | TRBV6-6 | few | CASSYSTLAGGEQFF | TGTGCCAGCAGTTACTCGACACTAGCGGGGGGTGAGCAGTTCTTC
TRBD2 | TRBJ2-7 | TRBV11-2 | . | CASTRGGNSYEQYF | TGTGCCAGCACCCGGGGGGGGAATTCCTACGAGCAGTACTTC
TRBD2 | TRBJ2-1 | TRBV19 | once | CASSDRGGPRNEQFF | TGTGCCAGTAGTGACCGGGGGGGCCCCCGCAATGAGCAGTTCTTC
. | TRBJ2-7 | TRBV5-1 | . | CASSWTGTISYEQYF | TGCGCCAGCAGCTGGACAGGGACTATATCCTACGAGCAGTACTTC
TRBD1 | TRBJ1-6 | TRBV30 | . | CAWNGDRLNSPLHF | TGTGCCTGGAATGGGGACAGGCTGAATTCACCCCTCCACTTT
. | TRBJ1-1 | TRBV2 | few | CASRGGSWSEAFF | TGTGCCAGCAGGGGGGGTTCGTGGTCTGAAGCTTTCTTT
TRBD2 | TRBJ2-3 | TRBV9 | . | CASSLSGGGADTQYF | TGTGCCAGCAGCCTCAGCGGCGGGGGGGCAGATACGCAGTATTTT
. | TRBJ2-7 | TRBV7-2 | . | CASSLSRGYEQYF | TGTGCCAGCAGCTTATCGCGGGGCTACGAGCAGTACTTC
. | TRBJ1-6 | TRBV10-3 | few | CAIRGGSSYNSPLHF | TGTGCCATCAGGGGAGGGAGCTCCTATAATTCACCCCTCCACTTT
. | TRBJ1-1 | TRBV30 | few | CAWRRGRVYMNTEAFF | TGTGCCTGGAGGAGGGGGAGGGTCTACATGAACACTGAAGCTTTCTTT
TRBD1 | TRBJ1-1 | TRBV28 | few | CASGEGALNTEAFF | TGTGCCAGCGGAGAGGGGGCCTTGAACACTGAAGCTTTCTTT
. | TRBJ1-1 | TRBV7-9 | . | CASSLEPGSAFF | TGTGCCAGCAGCTTAGAGCCAGGGTCGGCTTTCTTT
. | TRBJ1-6 | TRBV6-1 | . | CASRPGQSNSPLHF | TGTGCCAGCAGACCCGGACAGAGTAATTCACCCCTCCACTTT
. | TRBJ1-2 | TRBV7-9 | . | CSSSLSGTPNYGYTF | TGTTCCAGCAGCTTAAGTGGGACTCCCAACTATGGCTACACCTTC
TRBD1 | TRBJ2-7 | TRBV6-1 | . | CASAHRDSSYEQYF | TGTGCCAGCGCTCACCGGGACAGCTCCTACGAGCAGTACTTC
TRBD1 | TRBJ1-5 | TRBV6-1 | . | CASRSGQGDQPQHF | TGTGCCAGCAGATCCGGACAGGGGGATCAGCCCCAGCATTTT
. | TRBJ1-4 | TRBV5-4 | . | CASSLGQTEGKLFF | TGTGCCAGCAGCTTGGGGCAGACGGAGGGAAAACTGTTTTTT
TRBD1 | TRBJ1-2 | TRBV6-1 | . | CASIEGGRGLNGYTF | TGTGCCAGCATTGAGGGGGGCAGGGGGCTGAATGGCTACACCTTC
TRBD2 | TRBJ2-1 | TRBV6-4 | . | CASSSGGANEQFF | TGTGCCAGCAGTAGCGGGGGGGCCAATGAGCAGTTCTTC
TRBD2 | TRBJ2-1 | TRBV13 | once | CASSQRTRTNEQFF | TGTGCCAGCAGCCAACGGACTAGAACGAATGAGCAGTTCTTC
. | TRBJ2-3 | TRBV7-9 | . | CASSPGTYTDTQYF | TGTGCCAGCAGCCCGGGGACTTACACAGATACGCAGTATTTT
TRBD1 | TRBJ1-2 | TRBV7-6 | . | CASSPGTAYGYTF | TGTGCCAGCAGCCCAGGGACAGCCTATGGCTACACCTTC
TRBD2 | TRBJ2-1 | TRBV9 | . | CASSTSGSLRNEQFF | TGTGCCAGCAGCACTAGCGGGAGTCTGCGGAATGAGCAGTTCTTC
. | TRBJ2-2 | TRBV6-5 | . | CASSYGRANTGELFF | TGTGCCAGCAGTTACGGCAGGGCGAACACCGGGGAGCTGTTTTTT
TRBD2 | TRBJ2-7 | TRBV5-6 | . | CASSPPGGSSYEQYF | TGTGCCAGCAGCCCCCCGGGGGGGAGCTCCTACGAGCAGTACTTC
. | TRBJ2-2 | TRBV2 | . | CASKRAGPGTGELFF | TGTGCCAGCAAGAGGGCGGGTCCGGGGACCGGGGAGCTGTTTTTT
. | TRBJ2-7 | TRBV5-1 | . | CASSLGTGLYEQYF | TGCGCCAGCAGCTTGGGAACAGGGCTCTACGAGCAGTACTTC
. | TRBJ1-3 | TRBV10-2 | . | CASSLLSGNTIYF | TGCGCCAGCAGTCTCCTCTCTGGAAACACCATATATTTT
TRBD1 | TRBJ2-5 | TRBV4-1 | . | CASSQVLMGQASQETQYF | TGCGCCAGCAGCCAAGTACTTATGGGACAGGCAAGCCAGGAGACCCAGTACTTC
. | TRBJ2-1 | TRBV12-2 | . | CASRTSGSNPKIYNEQFF | TGTGCAAGTCGAACTAGCGGGAGTAACCCTAAGATCTACAATGAGCAGTTCTTC
TRBD2 | TRBJ2-3 | TRBV30 | . | CAWIERGGGTQYF | TGTGCCTGGATTGAGCGGGGGGGCGGAACGCAGTATTTT
TRBD1 | TRBJ1-1 | TRBV10-2 | . | CASRAGQAGGAAFF | TGCGCCAGCAGAGCTGGACAGGCGGGTGGGGCAGCTTTCTTT
. | TRBJ1-2 | TRBV5-4 | . | CASSLVGGYGYTF | TGTGCCAGCAGCTTGGTCGGGGGTTATGGCTACACCTTC
. | TRBJ2-3 | TRBV10-3 | . | CAISEGAESTDTQYF | TGTGCCATCAGTGAGGGGGCCGAGTCGACAGATACGCAGTATTTT
TRBD1 | TRBJ2-7 | TRBV28 | . | CASSPRQGYEQYF | TGTGCCAGCAGTCCCAGACAGGGGTACGAGCAGTACTTC
. | TRBJ2-7 | TRBV29-1 | few | CSVAPPTGREQYF | TGCAGCGTTGCCCCACCGACAGGGAGGGAGCAGTACTTC